This TCR beta chain was identified in a study of blood T cell repertoires in COVID-19. Repertoires were generated with immunoSEQ multiplex PCR, while TCRdb's copy carries only in-frame clones and drops some. The sample yields 200,000 to 250,000 clones, 80% to 90% seen once. The CDR3 spans 15 residues. From germline, CDR1 is SGHTA and CDR2 FQGTGA. Trimming cost V 2 bases and J 0 bases, with 11 bases left between them. The sequence came from a young man with acute COVID-19. The rearrangement links TRBV7-3 to TRBJ2-7; D perhaps matches TRBD2 (6 bases). Source material: PBMCs or T cells enriched from blood (not recorded which). In nucleotides, the CDR3 is TGTGCCAGCAGCTTATCGGCGGGGAGCTCCTACGAGCAGTACTTC. This gives the protein CASSLSAGSSYEQYF.